These 5 T cell receptor beta chains were all obtained from the same sample, sequenced in a study of T cell clonality in common variable immunodeficiency. Libraries were prepared by immunoSEQ multiplex PCR; TCRdb keeps only in-frame clonotypes and omits some of them. The sample presents some 64,000 clones, none singletons. The sequencing sample was made of peripheral blood mononuclear cells. The receptors derive from a person between 18 and 69 years old in good health.

At least ten counts were recorded for this clone. Read sequence stops 3 residues before the CDR3 end, and the germline J gene provides the missing end. The chain has TRBV30 and TRBJ1-4; D unresolved. The CDR3 loop spans 12 amino acids. The germline gives CDR1 GTSNPN, CDR2 SVGIG (reference sequence). The CDR3 here is CAWSVIPPKLFF. Incomplete CDR3 DNA: TGTGCCTGGAGTGTAATCCCCCCGAAA.

This clone was detected ten times or more. The read terminates 3 residues before the CDR3 end, so the remaining end is supplied by the germline J gene. The rearrangement joins TRBV11-2 to TRBJ2-1, with TRBD2 matching over 7 bases. Germline lookup yields CDR1 SGHAT and CDR2 FQNNGV. Trimming took 1 base from V and 7 from J; bases not matched to a gene: 7. The CDR3 is made up of 15 amino acids. The part of the CDR3 DNA that was read is TGTGCCAGCAGCTTAGTGCGGGAGAGAAAGAATGAG. Translated: CASSLVRERKNE. The CDR3, in full, reads CASSLVRERKNEQFF.

This clone was seen a handful of times. The read ends 3 residues shy of where the CDR3 ends; the end is completed using the germline J gene. The V gene is TRBV2, the J gene TRBJ1-5, with TRBD1 matching 7 bases. The CDR3 is 14 residues long. The germline V gene has CDR1 SNHLY and CDR2 FYNNEI. After removal of 7 bases from V and 6 bases from J, the junction contained 9 bases not matched to a gene. The CDR3 is CASMSIGGFQPQHF. Partial CDR3 DNA: TGTGCCAGCATGAGCATAGGGGGCTTTCAGCCC. The full variable domain, with the rest looked up from reference TRBV2 and TRBJ1-5, is EPEVTQTPSHQVTQMGQEVILRCVPISNHLYFYWYRQILGQKVEFLVSFYNNEISEKSEIFDDQFSVERPDGSNFTLKIRSTKLEDSAMYFCASMSIGGFQPQHFGDGTRLSIL.

The table lists this clone with many counts. With the read ending 3 residues before the CDR3 end, the germline J gene is used to fill in that end. The chain links TRBV19 to TRBJ1-2, with TRBD1 matching over 9 bases. The CDR3 length is 16 residues. Trimming at V came to 0 bases and at J to 7 bases, leaving 9 bases not matched to a gene. Germline V gives CDR1 LNHDA, CDR2 SQIVND (reference sequence). The CDR3 sequence: CASSIDPGQGLGGYTF. The CDR3 bases that were read are TGTGCCAGTAGTATAGATCCGGGACAGGGATTAGGTGGC. Full variable domain (remainder filled in from reference TRBV19 and TRBJ1-2): DGGITQSPKYLFRKEGQNVTLSCEQNLNHDAMYWYRQDPGQGLRLIYYSQIVNDFQKGDIAEGYSVSREKKESFPLTVTSAQKNPTAFYLCASSIDPGQGLGGYTFGSGTRLTVV.

This clone has a count of ten or more. Read coverage stops 3 residues before the CDR3 terminus; the germline J gene supplies the remainder. The chain couples TRBV30 to TRBJ2-2, with TRBD1 as a possible D gene (5 bases). Germline lookup yields CDR1 GTSNPN and CDR2 SVGIG (reference sequence). The germline V and J ends were trimmed by 4 bases and 3 bases, with 9 bases remaining between them. This CDR3 has 13 residues. The CDR3 loop is CAWKWGHTGELFF. The covered CDR3 bases are TGTGCCTGGAAGTGGGGCCACACCGGGGAG.